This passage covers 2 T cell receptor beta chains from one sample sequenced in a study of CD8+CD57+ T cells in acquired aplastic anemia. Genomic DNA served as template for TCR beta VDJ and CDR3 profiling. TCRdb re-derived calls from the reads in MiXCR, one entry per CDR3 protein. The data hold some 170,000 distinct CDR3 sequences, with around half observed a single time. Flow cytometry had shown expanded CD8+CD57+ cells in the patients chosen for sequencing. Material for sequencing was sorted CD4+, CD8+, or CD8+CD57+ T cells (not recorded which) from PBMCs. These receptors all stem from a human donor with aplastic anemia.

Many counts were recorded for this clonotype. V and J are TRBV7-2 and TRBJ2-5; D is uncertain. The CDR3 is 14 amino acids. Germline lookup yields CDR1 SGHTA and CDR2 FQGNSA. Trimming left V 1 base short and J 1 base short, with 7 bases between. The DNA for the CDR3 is TGTGCCAGCAGCTTAGACTACAGCCAAGAGACCCAGTACTTC. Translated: CASSLDYSQETQYF.

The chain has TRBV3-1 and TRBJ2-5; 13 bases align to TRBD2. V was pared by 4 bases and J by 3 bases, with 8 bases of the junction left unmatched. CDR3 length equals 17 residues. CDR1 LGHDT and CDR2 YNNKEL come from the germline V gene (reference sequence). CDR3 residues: CASSLRLAGGTKETQYF. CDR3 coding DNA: TGTGCCAGCAGCCTCCGACTAGCGGGGGGCACTAAAGAGACCCAGTACTTC.